These 14 T cell receptor beta chains originate from one sample sequenced in a study of T cells in Graves' hyperthyroidism and ophthalmopathy (dated by TCRdb to about 2019). The method was multiplex PCR. Data came from an Illumina HiSeq 2000. The TCR beta CDR3 regions were amplified from the RNA transcripts. The first round of RT-PCR for the TCR CDR3 was performed with the HTBI primer set and the Qiagen OneStep RT-PCR kit. The public sequencing data were trimmed at Q25 with fastp and processed into clonotypes with MiXCR by TCRdb, which kept only in-frame beta chains. Identical CDR3 proteins give one entry, which carries the most common genes and DNA. The sample profile shows 550,000 to 850,000 distinct CDR3 sequences; about 19% of them were found once. The top ten clonotypes cover roughly 17% of the sample. The sequencing input was blood. Source of these receptors: a woman between 45 and 60 years old with Graves' hyperthyroidism that later progressed to Graves' ophthalmopathy.

This chain connects TRBV2 to TRBJ1-5, with TRBD1 identical over 7 bases. The CDR3 extends over 14 amino acids. Germline values: CDR1 SNHLY, CDR2 FYNNEI. The J segment lost 6 bases and the V segment lost 6 bases, leaving 8 bases of the junction unmatched. For the CDR3, the DNA is TGTGCCAGCAGCGACAGGGCCCGGGCTCAGCCCCAGCATTTT. Protein: CASSDRARAQPQHF.

This clonotype showed up many times. The genes are TRBV2 and TRBJ1-5, with D tentatively TRBD1 (5 bases). Germline-derived CDR1 and CDR2 are SNHLY and FYNNEI. V was cut by 4 bases and J by 3 bases, with 10 bases left in between. The CDR3 sequence is 14 residues long. DNA for the CDR3: TGTGCCAGCAGTGCGGGGGGTTACAATCAGCCCCAGCATTTT. Its translation is CASSAGGYNQPQHF.

This clonotype has just one count. Germline is not matched at one junction end, which may reflect a read error. The rearrangement joins TRBV6-1 to TRBJ1-1; 8 bases line up with TRBD1. The CDR3 has 13 residues. Germline V gene lookup returns CDR1 MNHNS and CDR2 SASEGT. Here the CDR3 DNA reads TGTGCCAGCAGTAAAGCTGCAGGGGGCAGAGCTTTCTTT. It codes for CASSKAAGGRAFF.

This clonotype was seen many times. Written as DNA, the CDR3 is TGCAGTGCTCCACGGGATACCCATAGGGAGACCCAGTACTTC. Amino acid sequence: CSAPRDTHRETQYF. The rearrangement uses TRBV20-1 and TRBJ2-5; D might be TRBD2 (5 bases). V shed 5 bases and J shed 5 bases, with 18 bases lying between them. The CDR3 contains 14 residues. Germline V lookup: CDR1 DFQATT, CDR2 SNEGSKA (reference sequence).

This clonotype has ten or more counts. The chain joins TRBV7-2 to TRBJ1-1; no clear D. The length of the CDR3 is 16 residues. Germline assignment: CDR1 SGHTA and CDR2 FQGNSA. V lost 2 bases, J lost 0 bases, and 13 bases lay in between. For the CDR3, the DNA is TGTGCCAGCAGCTTACTTCCGCGGGCCGTGAACACTGAAGCTTTCTTT. Its protein is CASSLLPRAVNTEAFF.

V and J are TRBV30 and TRBJ2-3; 7 nucleotides match TRBD1. With V trimmed by 5 bases and J by 3 bases, 8 bases remained unmatched. This CDR3 is built from 14 residues. Germline values: CDR1 GTSNPN, CDR2 SVGIG (reference sequence). The CDR3 DNA sequence: TGTGCCTGGGGCCAAGGACAGGAGACAGATACGCAGTATTTT. It specifies CAWGQGQETDTQYF. Supplemented by reference TRBV30 and TRBJ2-3, the full variable domain reads SQTIHQWPATLVQPVGSPLSLECTVEGTSNPNLYWYRQAAGRGLQLLFYSVGIGQISSEVPQNLSASRPQDRQFILSSKKLLLSDSGFYLCAWGQGQETDTQYFGPGTRLTVL.

The chain uses TRBV4-2 and TRBJ1-1; D is uncertain. Germline CDR1 is LGHNA and CDR2 is YNFKEQ. Trimming pared 8 bases from V and 3 bases from J, leaving 10 bases between. The CDR3 consists of 12 residues. CDR3 amino acids: CASGSSYTEAFF. In nucleotides, the CDR3 is TGTGCCAGCGGCTCGTCCTACACTGAAGCTTTCTTT.

J is TRBJ1-4 and V is TRBV9; D gene uncertain. The V gene's germline CDR1 is SGDLS and CDR2 YYNGEE. The CDR3 totals 15 residues. Trimming pared 7 bases from V and 0 bases from J, leaving 13 bases between. The CDR3 region is CASGLRPATNEKLFF. The CDR3 bases are TGTGCCAGCGGCCTCAGGCCAGCAACTAATGAAAAACTGTTTTTT.

This clonotype was detected many times. This sequence joins TRBV28 and TRBJ1-1; a weak D match, TRBD1 (5 bases). Germline CDR1 MDHEN, CDR2 SYDVKM. Trimming removed 2 bases from V and 1 base from J, with 8 bases in between. There are 14 residues in the CDR3. The CDR3 DNA reads TGTGCCAGCAGTTTAATGGGGCAGAACACTGAAGCTTTCTTT. Amino acid sequence: CASSLMGQNTEAFF.

V is TRBV11-3 and J is TRBJ2-1, with 10 bases that match TRBD2. With 2 bases clipped from V and 8 bases from J, the junction kept 6 bases outside the gene matches. The CDR3 runs to 15 residues. Germline CDR1 is SGHNT and CDR2 is YENEEA. For the CDR3, the DNA is TGTGCCAGCAGCTTAAAGGCTAGCGGGGGCCATGAGCAGTTCTTC. It is translated as CASSLKASGGHEQFF.

This clonotype was found a few times. The chain uses TRBV5-4 and TRBJ2-3; D uncertain. This CDR3 is 14 amino acids long. Germline-derived CDR1 and CDR2 are SGHNT and YYREEE (reference sequence). The V end lost 0 bases, the J end lost 10 bases, and 15 bases lay between the germline ends. As DNA, the CDR3 is TGTGCCAGCAGCTTGGCCGACGGTATATTGGCGCAGTATTTT. Translated, it gives CASSLADGILAQYF.

In its sample, this clonotype was seen many times. The V and J genes are TRBV30 and TRBJ1-1; TRBD1 is a possible D gene (5 bases). The ends were cut back, 0 bases at V and 0 bases at J, with 11 bases in the middle. The CDR3 is made up of 15 amino acids. The germline V gene has CDR1 GTSNPN and CDR2 SVGIG (reference sequence). CDR3 in DNA: TGTGCCTGGAGTGTACGGGGGGGGGTGAACACTGAAGCTTTCTTT. Its protein is CAWSVRGGVNTEAFF.

Ten or more counts support this clonotype. The rearrangement uses TRBV7-9 and TRBJ2-1; D remains ambiguous. The germline V gene encodes CDR1 SEHNR and CDR2 FQNEAQ (reference sequence). This CDR3 contains 13 residues. Trimming removed 1 base from V and 6 bases from J, with 7 bases in between. DNA of the CDR3: TGTGCCAGCAGCTTAGGCCTCCTCAATGAGCAGTTCTTC. It translates to CASSLGLLNEQFF.

This clonotype was seen a handful of times. The chain employs TRBV29-1 and TRBJ2-5; 8 bases fit TRBD2. The J segment lost 7 bases and the V segment lost 7 bases, leaving 14 bases of the junction unmatched. The CDR3 has 14 residues. Germline assignment: CDR1 SQVTM and CDR2 ANQGSEA. In DNA form, the CDR3 reads TGCAGCGCCCTGACTAGCGAGGGGCCAGTGACCCAGTACTTC. As protein: CSALTSEGPVTQYF.